This T cell receptor beta chain was obtained from a study of T-cell memory formation after mild COVID-19. Across the whole study: Largely donor-specific TCR clusters were found. Whole-study findings and limits: CD4+ contracting clones lay mainly in CM and EM, CD8+ ones in EMRA. Some clones that responded were present in memory (sampled pre-infection), which suggests cross-reactive memory joined. Nothing confirmed that second-wave clones peaking on day 37 were specific for SARS-CoV-2.

Each CDR3 protein gets one entry after TCRdb re-called the 5' RACE reads with MiXCR. The table includes 300,000 to 350,000 distinct CDR3 sequences, around 19% detected once. This clonotype was found a few times. Its target is not known. The length of the CDR3 is 13 residues. V was clipped by 4 bases and J by 0 bases, with 7 bases between them. CDR1 is MNHEY and CDR2 is SVGAGI in the germline V gene. The origin of this receptor is a man aged 18 to 29 who had mild COVID-19 (a few samples of this study predate the infection). Cell type and time point are not known. The specimen was PBMCs or a T cell subset sorted from them (not recorded which). The chain combines TRBV6-5 with TRBJ2-7; D unresolved. The CDR3, as DNA: TGTGCCAGCAGTTCCCCCACCTCCTACGAGCAGTACGTC. This translates into CASSSPTSYEQYV.